This T cell receptor beta chain was captured in a study of a mutant IDH1 vaccine in newly diagnosed glioma. About the study: Vaccines began 4-6 weeks after radiotherapy alone, or with temozolomide cycles. The study, taken as a whole, reports: In around 93% of patients, immune responses induced by the vaccine occurred.

This CDR3 is built from 13 residues. V lost 4 bases to trimming and J lost 2 bases, with 9 bases between them. Germline CDR1 reads LNHDA; CDR2 reads SQIVND (reference sequence). The method was immunoSEQ multiplex PCR; TCRdb's version includes in-frame clones alone and lacks a portion of them. The sample consists of some 60,000 clones, more than 80% of them appearing once. Noted time point: week 5, during vaccination. Each dose delivered 300 ug of mutant IDH1 20-mer peptide subcutaneously with imiquimod. Donors harbored newly found WHO grade 3 or 4 IDH1-mutant, ATRX-lost astrocytomas. This clone appeared a few times. The antigen is undetermined.

Here the sequenced sample was PBMCs, taken from a glioma patient whose treatment included an IDH1 peptide vaccine. This TCR derives from a woman aged 40 to 55 with glioma. V gene TRBV19 combines with J gene TRBJ2-7; D ambiguous. The CDR3 protein is CASSKQHTYEQYF. In DNA, the CDR3 is TGTGCCAGTAGTAAACAGCATACCTACGAGCAGTACTTC.